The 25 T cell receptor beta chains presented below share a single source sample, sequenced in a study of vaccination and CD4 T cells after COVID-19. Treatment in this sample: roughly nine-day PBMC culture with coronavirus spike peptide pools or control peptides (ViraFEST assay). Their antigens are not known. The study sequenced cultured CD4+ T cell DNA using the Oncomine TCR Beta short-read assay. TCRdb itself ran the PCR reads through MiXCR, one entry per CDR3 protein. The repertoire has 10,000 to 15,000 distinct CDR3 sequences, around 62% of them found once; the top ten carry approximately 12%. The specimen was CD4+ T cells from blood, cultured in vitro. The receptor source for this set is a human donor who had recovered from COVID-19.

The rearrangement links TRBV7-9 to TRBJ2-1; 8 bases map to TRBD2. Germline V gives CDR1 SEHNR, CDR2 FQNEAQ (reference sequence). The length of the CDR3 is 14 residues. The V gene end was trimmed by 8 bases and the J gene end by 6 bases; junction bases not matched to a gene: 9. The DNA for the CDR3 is TGTGCCAGCTTAGCGGGATTCACCCCCAATGAGCAGTTCTTC. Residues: CASLAGFTPNEQFF.

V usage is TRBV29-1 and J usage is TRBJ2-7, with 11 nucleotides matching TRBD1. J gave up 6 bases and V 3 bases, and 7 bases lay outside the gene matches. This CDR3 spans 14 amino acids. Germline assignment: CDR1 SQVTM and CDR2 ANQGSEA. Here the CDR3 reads CSVESGGTGGEQYF. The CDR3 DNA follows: TGCAGCGTTGAGTCGGGGGGGACAGGGGGCGAGCAGTACTTC.

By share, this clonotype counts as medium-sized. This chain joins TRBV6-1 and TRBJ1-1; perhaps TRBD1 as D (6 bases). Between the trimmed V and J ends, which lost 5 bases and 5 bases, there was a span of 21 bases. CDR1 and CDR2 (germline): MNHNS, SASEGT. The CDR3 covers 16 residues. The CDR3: CASSSAAGAGGTEAFF. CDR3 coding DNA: TGTGCCAGCAGTAGTGCAGCGGGGGCGGGAGGGACTGAAGCTTTCTTT.

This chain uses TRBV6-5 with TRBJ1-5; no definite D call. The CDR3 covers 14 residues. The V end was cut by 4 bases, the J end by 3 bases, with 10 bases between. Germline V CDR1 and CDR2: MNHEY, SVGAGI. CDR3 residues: CASSLRALNQPQHF. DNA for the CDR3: TGTGCCAGCAGTTTAAGGGCACTCAATCAGCCCCAGCATTTT.

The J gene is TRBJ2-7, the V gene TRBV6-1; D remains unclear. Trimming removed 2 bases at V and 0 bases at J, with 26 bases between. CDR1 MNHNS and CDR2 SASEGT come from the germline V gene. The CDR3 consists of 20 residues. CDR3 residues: CASSEPAVLTFSDSSYEQYF. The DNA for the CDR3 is TGTGCCAGCAGTGAACCCGCGGTACTGACCTTTTCGGATAGCTCCTACGAGCAGTACTTC.

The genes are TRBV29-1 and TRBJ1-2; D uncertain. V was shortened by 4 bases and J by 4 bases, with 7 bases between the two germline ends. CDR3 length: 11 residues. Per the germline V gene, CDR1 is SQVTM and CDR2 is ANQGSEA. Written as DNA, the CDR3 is TGCAGCGTTGCCGATTCCTATGGCTACACCTTC. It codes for CSVADSYGYTF.

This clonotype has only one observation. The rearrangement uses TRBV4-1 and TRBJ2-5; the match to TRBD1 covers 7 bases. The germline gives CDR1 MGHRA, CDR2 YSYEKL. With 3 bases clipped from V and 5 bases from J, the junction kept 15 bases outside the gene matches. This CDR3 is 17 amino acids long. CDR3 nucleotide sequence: TGCGCCAGCAGCCAGGTTCTAGACAGGGTGGGACGCGAGACCCAGTACTTC. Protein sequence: CASSQVLDRVGRETQYF.

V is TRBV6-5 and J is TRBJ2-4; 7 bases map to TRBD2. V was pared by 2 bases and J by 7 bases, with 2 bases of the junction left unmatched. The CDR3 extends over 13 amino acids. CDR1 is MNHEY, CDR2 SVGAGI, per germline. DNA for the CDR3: TGTGCCAGCAGTTACGGCGGGAGTAACATTCAGTACTTC. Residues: CASSYGGSNIQYF.

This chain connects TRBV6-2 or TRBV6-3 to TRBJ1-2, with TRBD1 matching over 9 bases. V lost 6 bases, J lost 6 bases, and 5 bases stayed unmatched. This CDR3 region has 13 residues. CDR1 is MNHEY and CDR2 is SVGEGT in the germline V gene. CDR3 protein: CASRRTGADGYTF. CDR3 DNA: TGTGCCAGCAGACGGACAGGGGCGGATGGCTACACCTTC.

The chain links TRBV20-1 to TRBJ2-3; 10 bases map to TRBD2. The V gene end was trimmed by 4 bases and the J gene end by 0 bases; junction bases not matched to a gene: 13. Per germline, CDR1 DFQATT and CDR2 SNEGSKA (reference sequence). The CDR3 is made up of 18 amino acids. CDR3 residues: CSAIPLIGLAVSTDTQYF. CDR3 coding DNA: TGCAGTGCTATACCTTTAATCGGACTAGCGGTTAGCACAGATACGCAGTATTTT.

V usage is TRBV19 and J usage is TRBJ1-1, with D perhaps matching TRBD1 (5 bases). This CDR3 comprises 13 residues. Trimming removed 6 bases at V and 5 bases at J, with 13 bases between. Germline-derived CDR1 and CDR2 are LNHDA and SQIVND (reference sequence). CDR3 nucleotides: TGTGCCAGTAGGGGGGGATTTGTAACTGAAGCTTTCTTT. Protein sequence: CASRGGFVTEAFF.

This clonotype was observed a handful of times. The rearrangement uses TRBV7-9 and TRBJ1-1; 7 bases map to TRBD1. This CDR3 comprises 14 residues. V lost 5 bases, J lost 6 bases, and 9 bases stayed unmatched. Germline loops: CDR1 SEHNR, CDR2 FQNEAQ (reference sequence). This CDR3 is CASSIYDRDAEAFF. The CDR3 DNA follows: TGTGCCAGCAGCATTTACGACAGGGACGCTGAAGCTTTCTTT.

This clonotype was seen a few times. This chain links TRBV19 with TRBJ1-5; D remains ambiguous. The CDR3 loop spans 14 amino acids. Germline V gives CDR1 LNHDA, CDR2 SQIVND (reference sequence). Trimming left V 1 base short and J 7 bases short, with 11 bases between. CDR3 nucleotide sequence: TGTGCCAGTAGTATAGCTGGGTCGGGGCAGCCCCAGCATTTT. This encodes CASSIAGSGQPQHF.

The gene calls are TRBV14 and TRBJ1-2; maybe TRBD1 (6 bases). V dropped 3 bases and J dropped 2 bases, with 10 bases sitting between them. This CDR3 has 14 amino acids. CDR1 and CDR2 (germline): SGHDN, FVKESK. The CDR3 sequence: CASSQGHQNYGYTF. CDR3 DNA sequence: TGTGCCAGCAGCCAGGGACACCAGAACTATGGCTACACCTTC. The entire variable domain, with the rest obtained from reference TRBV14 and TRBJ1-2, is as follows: EAGVTQFPSHSVIEKGQTVTLRCDPISGHDNLYWYRRVMGKEIKFLLHFVKESKQDESGMPNNRFLAERTGGTYSTLKVQPAELEDSGVYFCASSQGHQNYGYTFGSGTRLTVV.

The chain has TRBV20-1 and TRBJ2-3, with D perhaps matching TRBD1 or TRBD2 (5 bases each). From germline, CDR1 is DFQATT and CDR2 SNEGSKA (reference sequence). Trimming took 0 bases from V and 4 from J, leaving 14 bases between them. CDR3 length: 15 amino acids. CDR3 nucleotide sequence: TGCAGTGCTAGAGACCAGGGACGGAGGTCAGATACGCAGTATTTT. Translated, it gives CSARDQGRRSDTQYF.

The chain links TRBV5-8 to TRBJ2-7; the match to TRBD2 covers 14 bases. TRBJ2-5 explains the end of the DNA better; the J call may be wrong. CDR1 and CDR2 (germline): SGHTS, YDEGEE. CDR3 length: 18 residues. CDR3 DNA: TGTGCCAGCAGCAGACTAGCGGGAGGGCCTCTGGGGCAAGAGACCCAGTACTTC. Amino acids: CASSRLAGGPLGQETQYF.

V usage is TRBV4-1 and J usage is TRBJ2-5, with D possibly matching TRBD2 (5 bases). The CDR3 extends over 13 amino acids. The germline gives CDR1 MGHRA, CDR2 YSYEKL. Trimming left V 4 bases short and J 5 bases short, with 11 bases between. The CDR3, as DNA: TGCGCCAGCAGCCGAGGAGGTTTGGAGACCCAGTACTTC. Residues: CASSRGGLETQYF.

CDR3 coding DNA: TGCAGTGCTAGAGAGTTGGGCAGCCCTGGAAACACCATATATTTT. Amino acids: CSARELGSPGNTIYF. The chain recombines TRBV20-1 with TRBJ1-3; D uncertain. CDR1 DFQATT and CDR2 SNEGSKA come from the germline V gene (reference sequence). Trimming removed 0 bases from V and 2 bases from J, with 11 bases in between. The CDR3 is 15 residues long.

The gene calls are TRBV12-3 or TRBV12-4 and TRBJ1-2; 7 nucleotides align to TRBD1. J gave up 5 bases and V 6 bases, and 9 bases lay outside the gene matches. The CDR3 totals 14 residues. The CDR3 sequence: CASRSRTGRYGYTF. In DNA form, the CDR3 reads TGTGCCAGCAGATCTAGGACAGGCCGATATGGCTACACCTTC.

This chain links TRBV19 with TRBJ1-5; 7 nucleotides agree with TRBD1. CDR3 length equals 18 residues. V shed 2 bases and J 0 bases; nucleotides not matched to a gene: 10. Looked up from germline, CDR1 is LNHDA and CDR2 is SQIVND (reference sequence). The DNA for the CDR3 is TGTGCCAGTAGTATACCGCTCCTCCGGACAGGTAGCAATCAGCCCCAGCATTTT. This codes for CASSIPLLRTGSNQPQHF.

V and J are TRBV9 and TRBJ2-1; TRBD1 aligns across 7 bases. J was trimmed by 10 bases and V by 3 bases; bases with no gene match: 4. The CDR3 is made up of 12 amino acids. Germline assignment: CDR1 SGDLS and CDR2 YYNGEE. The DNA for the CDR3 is TGTGCCAGCAGCGCGGGACAGATAGAGCAGTTCTTC. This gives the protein CASSAGQIEQFF.

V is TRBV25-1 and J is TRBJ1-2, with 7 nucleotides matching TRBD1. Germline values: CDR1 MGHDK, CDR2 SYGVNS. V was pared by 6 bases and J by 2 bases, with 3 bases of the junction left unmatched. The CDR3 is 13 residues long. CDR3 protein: CASRGTANYGYTF. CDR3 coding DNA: TGTGCCAGCAGGGGGACAGCGAACTATGGCTACACCTTC.

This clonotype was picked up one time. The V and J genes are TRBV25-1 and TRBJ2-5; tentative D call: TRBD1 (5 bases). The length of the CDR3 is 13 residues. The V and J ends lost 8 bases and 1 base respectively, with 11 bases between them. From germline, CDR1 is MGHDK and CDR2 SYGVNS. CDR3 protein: CASRLGAQETQYF. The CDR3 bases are TGTGCCAGCCGCCTTGGGGCCCAAGAGACCCAGTACTTC.

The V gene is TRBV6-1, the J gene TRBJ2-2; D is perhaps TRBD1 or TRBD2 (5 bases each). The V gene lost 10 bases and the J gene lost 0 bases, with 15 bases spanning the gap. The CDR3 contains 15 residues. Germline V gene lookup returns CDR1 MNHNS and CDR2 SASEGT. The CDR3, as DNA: TGTGCCACCTCTCGAGCGGACACGAACACCGGGGAGCTGTTTTTT. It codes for CATSRADTNTGELFF.

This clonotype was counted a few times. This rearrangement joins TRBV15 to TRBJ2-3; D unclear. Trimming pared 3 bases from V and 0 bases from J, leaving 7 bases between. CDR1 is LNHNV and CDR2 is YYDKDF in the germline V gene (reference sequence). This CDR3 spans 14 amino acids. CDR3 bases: TGTGCCACCAGCAGCGACGGTAGCACAGATACGCAGTATTTT. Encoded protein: CATSSDGSTDTQYF.